The rows below give T cell receptor beta chains drawn from one sample of a study of OX40 agonist ivuxolimab in advanced cancers. Clones were sequenced by immunoSEQ multiplex PCR, and TCRdb holds only the in-frame ones, with some missing. The top ten clones hold around 0.84% of a sample with approximately 71,000 clones, about 83% of them seen once. The sequenced sample was CD4+ or CD8+ T cells sorted from blood, obtained in a trial of the OX40 agonist ivuxolimab. Receptors originate from an adult with an advanced solid tumor such as melanoma, head and neck, liver or kidney cancer. Both conserved end residues are part of each CDR3. D genes are given only for firm matches. Expanded clones are given a class, and other clones once, few, many or no size at all.

cdr3_length	d_call	v_call	clone_size	j_call	cdr3_aa	cdr3_nt
13	TRBD2	TRBV6-1	.	TRBJ2-7	CASGGSNSYEQYF	TGTGCCTCCGGCGGGAGTAATTCTTACGAGCAGTACTTC
13	.	TRBV5-6	.	TRBJ1-6	CASSLVAGSPLHF	TGTGCCAGCAGCTTGGTAGCCGGGTCACCCCTCCACTTT
14	.	TRBV19	.	TRBJ1-1	CASISRGSNTEAFF	TGTGCCAGTATATCGCGGGGATCGAACACTGAAGCTTTCTTT
13	.	TRBV5-6	few	TRBJ1-1	CASSLGADTEAFF	TGTGCCAGCAGCCTTGGCGCGGACACTGAAGCTTTCTTT
13	TRBD1	TRBV7-8	.	TRBJ1-2	CASSADRAYGYTF	TGTGCCAGCAGCGCGGACAGGGCCTATGGCTACACCTTC
14	.	TRBV6-5	.	TRBJ2-7	CASSYLGVPPEQYF	TGTGCCAGCAGTTACTTAGGGGTTCCCCCCGAGCAGTACTTC
18	TRBD1	TRBV9	.	TRBJ1-3	CASSGPLPDRGERNTIYF	TGTGCCAGCAGCGGGCCATTGCCGGACAGGGGCGAGAGAAACACCATATATTTT
17	.	TRBV6-1	.	TRBJ2-7	CASSASRDTLSQGEQYF	TGTGCCAGCAGTGCGTCTCGGGACACACTCTCGCAAGGCGAGCAGTACTTC
14	TRBD1	TRBV19	few	TRBJ1-6	CASTSTGYNSPLHF	TGTGCCAGTACCTCGACAGGGTATAATTCACCCCTCCACTTT
16	.	TRBV28	.	TRBJ2-3	CASSPDRVSGTDTQYF	TGTGCCAGCAGCCCGGACCGCGTCTCGGGCACAGATACGCAGTATTTT
12	.	TRBV18	.	TRBJ2-3	CASSPERGTQYF	TGTGCCAGCTCACCAGAGAGGGGAACGCAGTATTTT
18	TRBD1	TRBV4-1	.	TRBJ2-2	CASSPGGGQGARTGELFF	TGCGCCAGCAGCCCCGGCGGGGGACAGGGGGCGCGAACCGGGGAGCTGTTTTTT
14	.	TRBV5-1	.	TRBJ2-7	CASSPGGRSYEQYF	TGCGCCAGCAGCCCCGGAGGGAGGTCCTACGAGCAGTACTTC
15	.	TRBV9	.	TRBJ2-3	CASTRGTPGTDTQYF	TGTGCCAGCACACGCGGAACCCCAGGGACAGATACGCAGTATTTT
14	TRBD1	TRBV28	.	TRBJ1-2	CASSLRDRSGGYTF	TGTGCCAGCAGTCTTCGGGACAGGTCTGGTGGCTACACCTTC
13	.	TRBV5-4	.	TRBJ1-2	CASSSDILYGYTF	TGTGCCAGCAGCTCGGACATACTCTATGGCTACACCTTC
13	.	TRBV5-1	.	TRBJ2-5	CASTASSQETQYF	TGCGCCAGCACCGCTTCATCGCAAGAGACCCAGTACTTC
14	.	TRBV6-1	.	TRBJ2-3	CASSDPQLADTQYF	TGTGCCAGCAGTGACCCTCAGTTGGCAGATACGCAGTATTTT
14	.	TRBV27	few	TRBJ1-1	CASSLWGEGTEAFF	TGTGCCAGCAGTTTATGGGGAGAGGGCACTGAAGCTTTCTTT
13	.	TRBV7-3	.	TRBJ2-7	CASSLNEGNEQYF	TGTGCCAGCAGCTTAAATGAGGGGAACGAGCAGTACTTC
14	TRBD1	TRBV15	.	TRBJ2-7	CATSRDRVTGEQYF	TGTGCCACCAGCAGGGACAGGGTCACTGGCGAGCAGTACTTC
16	TRBD2	TRBV6-5	.	TRBJ2-7	CASSSNSGRAEGEQYF	TGTGCCAGCAGTTCGAATAGCGGGAGGGCTGAGGGCGAGCAGTACTTC
15	.	TRBV6-6	once	TRBJ1-3	CASSGGPDSGNTIYF	TGTGCCAGCAGTGGGGGCCCGGACTCTGGAAACACCATATATTTT
15	.	TRBV9	.	TRBJ2-5	CASSVDTGNEETQYF	TGTGCCAGCAGCGTAGATACGGGGAATGAAGAGACCCAGTACTTC
15	TRBD2	TRBV9	.	TRBJ2-3	CASGDLAGGTDTQYF	TGTGCCAGCGGAGACCTAGCGGGGGGCACAGATACGCAGTATTTT
14	.	TRBV7-9	.	TRBJ2-7	CASRENRGLYEQYF	TGTGCCAGCAGAGAAAACAGGGGACTCTACGAGCAGTACTTC
15	.	TRBV18	.	TRBJ1-4	CASSPKGGTNEKLFF	TGTGCCAGCTCGCCAAAGGGTGGTACTAATGAAAAACTGTTTTTT
17	TRBD1	TRBV30	once	TRBJ2-6	CAWSGGDRGSGANVLTF	TGTGCCTGGAGTGGGGGGGACAGGGGATCAGGGGCCAACGTCCTGACTTTC
16	TRBD2	TRBV18	.	TRBJ2-1	CASSPYVAGGRNEQFF	TGTGCCAGCTCACCATACGTAGCGGGAGGAAGAAATGAGCAGTTCTTC
14	.	TRBV28	.	TRBJ1-3	CASRSRATGNTIYF	TGTGCCAGCAGATCCAGAGCAACTGGAAACACCATATATTTT
10	.	TRBV20-1	.	TRBJ1-2	CSASLSGYTF	TGCAGTGCTAGTTTGTCGGGCTACACCTTC
14	.	TRBV30	.	TRBJ1-1	CAWSVRGVNTEAFF	TGTGCCTGGAGTGTCCGGGGCGTGAACACTGAAGCTTTCTTT
13	.	TRBV19	.	TRBJ1-2	CASSPALNYGYTF	TGTGCCAGTAGTCCAGCTCTAAACTATGGCTACACCTTC
14	.	TRBV19	.	TRBJ1-2	CASSPTAVSYGYTF	TGTGCCAGTAGTCCAACAGCGGTTAGCTATGGCTACACCTTC
18	TRBD1	TRBV4-1	.	TRBJ2-6	CASSQRGQGASGANVLTF	TGCGCCAGCAGCCAGAGGGGACAGGGGGCTTCCGGGGCCAACGTCCTGACTTTC
14	TRBD1	TRBV6-6	few	TRBJ2-7	CASSMGTGSYEQYF	TGTGCCAGCAGTATGGGGACAGGGTCCTACGAGCAGTACTTC
13	.	TRBV5-6	.	TRBJ2-3	CASTSGEGDTQYF	TGTGCCAGCACCTCCGGGGAAGGGGATACGCAGTATTTT
15	.	TRBV7-6	once	TRBJ1-4	CASSLGGSGNEKLFF	TGTGCCAGCAGCTTAGGGGGGTCTGGTAATGAAAAACTGTTTTTT
14	TRBD2	TRBV7-6	.	TRBJ2-7	CASSQLAGGYEQYF	TGTGCCAGCAGCCAACTAGCGGGAGGATACGAGCAGTACTTC
15	TRBD1	TRBV25-1	few	TRBJ2-1	CASSDRDRGRYEQFF	TGTGCCAGCAGTGATCGGGACAGGGGTAGATATGAGCAGTTCTTC
16	TRBD1	TRBV6-1	.	TRBJ2-1	CASSARDRVEGNEQFF	TGTGCCAGCAGTGCTAGGGACAGGGTCGAAGGCAATGAGCAGTTCTTC
13	TRBD1	TRBV6-5	.	TRBJ2-3	CASTGQPTDTQYF	TGTGCCAGCACGGGACAGCCCACAGATACGCAGTATTTT
14	TRBD1	TRBV10-3	.	TRBJ1-1	CAINAGQGNTEAFF	TGTGCCATCAACGCGGGACAGGGGAACACTGAAGCTTTCTTT
13	.	TRBV2	once	TRBJ1-1	CASSLGHNTEAFF	TGTGCCAGCAGCCTTGGACATAACACTGAAGCTTTCTTT
15	TRBD1	TRBV30	.	TRBJ2-1	CAWSHRDREYNEQFF	TGTGCCTGGAGCCACCGGGACAGGGAGTACAATGAGCAGTTCTTC
11	.	TRBV7-2	.	TRBJ2-7	CASSSTYEQYF	TGTGCCAGCAGTTCGACCTACGAGCAGTACTTC
14	TRBD2	TRBV28	.	TRBJ2-5	CASRTSGGQETQYF	TGTGCCAGCCGGACTAGCGGGGGACAAGAGACCCAGTACTTC
16	.	TRBV2	.	TRBJ1-5	CASSALSDNSNQPQHF	TGTGCCAGCAGTGCTCTGTCGGACAATAGCAATCAGCCCCAGCATTTT
13	TRBD1	TRBV29-1	few	TRBJ1-1	CSVQTGGNTEAFF	TGCAGCGTCCAGACAGGGGGGAACACTGAAGCTTTCTTT
14	.	TRBV14	.	TRBJ1-4	CASSQDVRHKKLFF	TGTGCCAGCAGCCAAGATGTTAGGCATAAGAAACTGTTTTTT
18	TRBD1	TRBV19	.	TRBJ1-6	CASPLRDRFLGYNSPLHF	TGTGCCAGTCCGCTCCGGGACAGGTTCCTCGGTTATAATTCACCCCTCCACTTT
14	.	TRBV2	.	TRBJ1-5	CASSEGRPPEPQHF	TGTGCCAGCTCCGAGGGACGGCCTCCGGAGCCCCAGCATTTT
14	.	TRBV5-1	medium-sized	TRBJ2-1	CASSSSGTYNEQFF	TGCGCCAGCAGCTCCTCGGGAACCTACAATGAGCAGTTCTTC
14	.	TRBV30	many	TRBJ2-2	CAGRGAVNTGELFF	TGTGCCGGCAGAGGGGCAGTGAACACCGGGGAGCTGTTTTTT
15	.	TRBV28	.	TRBJ1-1	CASSLVMAGGDEAFF	TGTGCCAGCAGTTTAGTGATGGCAGGAGGGGATGAAGCTTTCTTT